The rows below give T cell receptor beta chains drawn from one sample of a study of blood T cell repertoires in COVID-19. This table comes from immunoSEQ multiplex PCR, and its TCRdb copy is limited to in-frame clones, with some not included. The sample contains approximately 200,000 clones, approximately 79% of which appear only once. Sequencing input: peripheral blood. The source of these receptors is a man aged 55-75 years with active or convalescent COVID-19. Each CDR3 is given with its conserved first and last residue.

V	J	CDR3
TRBV3-1/TRBV3-2	TRBJ1-2	CASSQDLVVGGGDGYTF
TRBV7-9	TRBJ2-5	CASSSALAGTGETQYF
TRBV5-4	TRBJ2-1	CATRGTSVYNEQFF
TRBV2	TRBJ2-7	CASSLQGAPYEQYF
TRBV7-9	TRBJ2-7	CASSLAAGLSYEQYF
TRBV28	TRBJ2-6	CASGLVGPGANVLTF
TRBV28	TRBJ1-6	CASSLWGTLYSPLHF
TRBV12-3/TRBV12-4	TRBJ2-4	CASSRSVQNIQYF
TRBV28	TRBJ1-2	CASGRTGRGYTF
TRBV18	TRBJ2-7	CASSPLRWEGSGTYEQYF
TRBV7-3	TRBJ1-1	CASSLTGGNTEAFF
TRBV28	TRBJ2-2	CASSSPRGRETNTGELFF
TRBV29-1	TRBJ2-1	CSVGDIRRYSDEQFF
TRBV7-9	TRBJ1-3	CASSLYSTAGTGNTIYF
TRBV28	TRBJ2-2	CASSLPYTTTGELFF
TRBV29-1	TRBJ1-1	CSLTKGQVGTEAFF
TRBV4-1	TRBJ2-7	CASSQGTGTSGSEVF
TRBV7-9	TRBJ1-2	CASSLATGYGYTF
TRBV28	TRBJ2-5	CASRSGLAGTKETQYF
TRBV4-3	TRBJ2-7	CASSQQLAGEYEQYF
TRBV28	TRBJ2-7	CASSLRSEQYF
TRBV9	TRBJ2-2	CASSGTSATGELFF
TRBV5-1	TRBJ2-1	CASSLAGGNEQFF
TRBV12-3/TRBV12-4	TRBJ2-5	CASSSGQETQYF
TRBV7-2	TRBJ2-7	CASSATSASYEQYF
TRBV19	TRBJ1-5	CASRWEGGQPQHF
TRBV5-4	TRBJ2-3	CASRHSGSPDTQYF
TRBV5-5	TRBJ2-3	CASSLLNQGTDTQYF
TRBV18	TRBJ2-3	CASSTRTDTQYF
TRBV5-1	TRBJ1-3	CASSLDYSGNTIYF
TRBV4-2	TRBJ2-2	CASSQDISGEGSYTGELFF
TRBV27	TRBJ2-1	CASRDWGEQFF
TRBV2	TRBJ2-5	CASRKGTSGSETQYF
TRBV10-3	TRBJ2-1	CAISDQLAGSNEQFF
TRBV27	TRBJ1-5	CASRRDYSNQPQHF
TRBV24-1	TRBJ2-2	CATSDFRRLNTGELFF
TRBV7-7	TRBJ2-2	CASSSKREGTGELFF
TRBV11-3	TRBJ2-1	CASSRGQGLSEQFF
TRBV27	TRBJ2-2	CASSSLAGGTGELFF
TRBV5-5	TRBJ1-6	CASSREGGLSPLHF
TRBV4-1	TRBJ1-5	CASSQVFPGQGLYSNQPQHF
TRBV7-8	TRBJ2-1	CASSSLANSYNEQFF
TRBV11-2	TRBJ2-3	CASSWLAGVGTDTQYF
TRBV5-5	TRBJ2-5	CASSLEGATGETQYF
TRBV2	TRBJ2-7	CASGGQIYEQYF
TRBV5-1	TRBJ1-2	CASSAKTGGSIYGYTF
TRBV29-1	TRBJ1-1	CSVEGAPNTEAFF
TRBV19	TRBJ2-1	CASSIPSGRARSYNEQFF
TRBV3-1/TRBV3-2	TRBJ1-2	CASSQALGYTF
TRBV19	TRBJ1-6	CASSFDTNSPLHF
TRBV7-9	TRBJ1-6	CASSLLGGSYNSPLHF
TRBV5-3	TRBJ2-1	CARSLAVYNEQFF